Following are 20 T cell receptor beta chains from one sample sequenced in a study of T cells in Graves' hyperthyroidism and ophthalmopathy (dated by TCRdb to between 2018 and 2021). Libraries came from multiplex PCR. Sequenced using an Illumina HiSeq 2000. The TCR beta CDR3 regions were amplified from RNA transcripts. For the first round of RT-PCR on the TCR CDR3, the HTBI primer set was used together with the Qiagen OneStep RT-PCR kit. TCRdb reworked the public reads: Q25 trimming with fastp, MiXCR clone assembly, productive beta chains retained. CDR3 protein duplicates are merged, each entry listing the most common genes and DNA. The sample table contains about 600,000 distinct CDR3 sequences; only one count was recorded for approximately 15% of them. The top ten hold roughly 7% of the sample. The sample comprised blood. These receptors were collected from a woman aged 18-30 years with Graves' ophthalmopathy.

This clonotype was seen once. CDR3 sequence: CASTSENYGYTF. CDR3 bases: TGTGCCAGTACGTCAGAAAACTATGGCTACACCTTC. J is TRBJ1-2 and V is TRBV19; no firm D call. V gave up 7 bases and J gave up 2 bases, with 8 bases separating them. This CDR3 has 12 residues. Germline V lookup: CDR1 LNHDA, CDR2 SQIVND (reference sequence).

V gene TRBV4-2 combines with J gene TRBJ2-3, with 10 nucleotides matching TRBD1. The CDR3 totals 19 residues. V lost 0 bases and J lost 5; bases outside the gene matches: 14. CDR1 is LGHNA and CDR2 is YNFKEQ in the germline V gene. DNA for the CDR3: TGTGCCAGCAGCCAAGATCAACATGGGACAGGGGCCTCGCGAGATACGCAGTATTTT. Its protein is CASSQDQHGTGASRDTQYF.

The J gene is TRBJ1-6, the V gene TRBV6-2 or TRBV6-3; D unclear. Germline V gene lookup returns CDR1 MNHEY and CDR2 SVGEGT. This CDR3 is built from 15 residues. V was shortened by 10 bases and J by 1 base, with 14 bases between the two germline ends. The CDR3 nucleotides are TGTGCCACCTTGGTCGGCCAATCCTATAATTCACCCCTCCACTTT. Its translation: CATLVGQSYNSPLHF.

The chain uses TRBV20-1 and TRBJ2-7; 10 positions match TRBD1. CDR1 DFQATT and CDR2 SNEGSKA come from the germline V gene (reference sequence). The CDR3 runs 12 residues. Losses at the gene ends were 6 bases for V and 5 bases for J; bases not matched to a gene: 4. CDR3 protein: CSAGDRGHEQYF. CDR3 nucleotide sequence: TGCAGTGCGGGGGACAGGGGTCACGAGCAGTACTTC.

The sample holds many counts of this clonotype. V gene TRBV13 combines with J gene TRBJ2-1; 8 bases match TRBD2. CDR1 is PRHDT and CDR2 is FYEKMQ in the germline V gene (reference sequence). The CDR3 extends over 17 amino acids. V trimming: 7 bases; J trimming: 6 bases; junction bases outside the gene matches: 17. As DNA, the CDR3 is TGTGCCAGCATCGACTCTTCGAGCGGGAGAATAAGCAATGAGCAGTTCTTC. Its translation is CASIDSSSGRISNEQFF.

This clonotype was seen only a few times. The rearrangement links TRBV18 to TRBJ1-3; TRBD1 matches at 8 bases. The germline V gene encodes CDR1 KGHSH and CDR2 LQKENI. V trimming: 3 bases; J trimming: 0 bases; junction bases outside the gene matches: 4. The length of the CDR3 is 16 residues. The CDR3 spells CASSPNRGDSGNTIYF. The CDR3 DNA sequence: TGTGCCAGCTCACCCAACAGGGGGGACTCTGGAAACACCATATATTTT.

This clonotype was seen many times. The genes are TRBV7-8 and TRBJ2-4; D is perhaps TRBD1 (6 bases). Germline V CDR1 and CDR2: SGHVS, FQNEAQ. The CDR3 spans 19 residues. V lost 0 bases and J 0 bases, leaving 18 bases between the germline ends. CDR3 amino acids: CASSLAPPYRDPAKNIQYF. The CDR3 coding sequence is TGTGCCAGCAGCTTAGCTCCTCCTTACAGGGACCCAGCCAAAAACATTCAGTACTTC.

This clonotype has a count of ten or more. This sequence joins TRBV3-1 and TRBJ2-5; D not resolved. Trimming left V 3 bases short and J 2 bases short, with 7 bases between. The CDR3 is 13 amino acids. Germline lookup yields CDR1 LGHDT and CDR2 YNNKEL (reference sequence). The CDR3 is CASSQTQQETQYF. The CDR3 coding sequence is TGTGCCAGCAGCCAGACACAGCAAGAGACCCAGTACTTC.

J is TRBJ1-2 and V is TRBV19, with TRBD1 matching 8 bases. After removal of 6 bases from V and 3 bases from J, the junction contained 6 bases not matched to a gene. CDR1 and CDR2 (germline): LNHDA, SQIVND (reference sequence). The length of the CDR3 is 14 residues. The CDR3 loop reads CASRSRGRYYGYTF. The CDR3 DNA is TGTGCCAGTAGAAGCAGGGGGCGTTACTATGGCTACACCTTC.

This clonotype was seen many times. The chain employs TRBV18 and TRBJ2-5; D is undetermined. The CDR3 is 12 residues long. V lost 3 bases, J lost 5 bases, and 7 bases lay in between. Germline CDR1 and CDR2: KGHSH and LQKENI. CDR3 region: CASSPQGETQYF. The CDR3, as DNA: TGTGCCAGCTCACCCCAAGGGGAGACCCAGTACTTC.

Ten or more counts support this clonotype. This sequence joins TRBV5-5 and TRBJ1-4; D possibly corresponds to TRBD1 (5 bases). Trimming left V 4 bases short and J 4 bases short, with 11 bases between. CDR3 length equals 14 residues. Germline CDR1 reads SGHKS; CDR2 reads YYEKEE (reference sequence). The CDR3 here is CASSTPGINEKLFF. In nucleotides, the CDR3 is TGTGCCAGCAGCACCCCAGGGATTAATGAAAAACTGTTTTTT.

Many counts were recorded for this clonotype. The genes are TRBV30 and TRBJ1-3; D remains ambiguous. This CDR3 has 14 residues. CDR1 is GTSNPN and CDR2 is SVGIG in the germline V gene (reference sequence). V lost 5 bases, J lost 4 bases, and 15 bases lay in between. For the CDR3, the DNA is TGTGCCTGGTACACCTTCGGGCTGGGAAACACCATATATTTT. The encoded protein is CAWYTFGLGNTIYF.

This clonotype was detected many times. The J gene is TRBJ2-2, the V gene TRBV27; D gene ambiguous. The CDR3 contains 14 residues. In germline, CDR1 is MNHEY, CDR2 SMNVEV (reference sequence). V lost 3 bases and J lost 1, with 6 bases in between. The CDR3 spells CASSLPVNTGELFF. The CDR3 coding sequence is TGTGCCAGCAGTTTGCCGGTGAACACCGGGGAGCTGTTTTTT.

At least ten counts were recorded for this clonotype. The V and J genes are TRBV29-1 and TRBJ2-1, with TRBD2 matching 8 bases. The CDR3 is 16 residues long. Germline lookup yields CDR1 SQVTM and CDR2 ANQGSEA. CDR3 amino acids: CSAAVVAGSSYNEQFF. Written as DNA, the CDR3 is TGCAGTGCCGCGGTCGTAGCGGGGAGCTCCTACAATGAGCAGTTCTTC.

The J gene is TRBJ1-4, the V gene TRBV28, with a possible D match to TRBD1 (6 bases). Germline V CDR1 and CDR2: MDHEN, SYDVKM. Trimming shortened V by 6 bases and J by 1 base, and 15 bases separated the two germline ends. CDR3 length: 16 residues. CDR3: CASRSRGIRTNEKLFF. The CDR3 bases are TGTGCCAGCAGATCTAGGGGGATCAGAACTAATGAAAAACTGTTTTTT.

The V and J genes are TRBV25-1 and TRBJ2-5; maybe TRBD2 (5 bases). The CDR3 is 14 residues long. Germline CDR1 and CDR2: MGHDK and SYGVNS. Trimming stripped 6 bases from V and 0 bases from J, with 11 bases between. As DNA, the CDR3 is TGTGCCAGCAGGAGAAGCGGATACCAAGAGACCCAGTACTTC. This codes for CASRRSGYQETQYF. Filled out from reference TRBV25-1 and TRBJ2-5, the complete variable domain reads EADIYQTPRYLVIGTGKKITLECSQTMGHDKMYWYQQDPGMELHLIHYSYGVNSTEKGDLSSESTVSRIRTEHFPLTLESARPSHTSQYLCASRRSGYQETQYFGPGTRLLVL.

V is TRBV28 and J is TRBJ1-3; possible D gene TRBD1, 6 bases. The germline V gene has CDR1 MDHEN and CDR2 SYDVKM. There are 14 residues in the CDR3. Trimming took off 3 bases at V and 5 bases at J, with 11 bases between the two ends. CDR3 sequence: CASSLPGARNTIYF. The CDR3 DNA reads as TGTGCCAGCAGTTTGCCAGGGGCGCGAAACACCATATATTTT.

This clonotype was seen repeatedly, ten times or more. The J gene is TRBJ1-2, the V gene TRBV2; perhaps TRBD1 as D (6 bases). The CDR3 is 13 residues long. Trimming stripped 3 bases from V and 4 bases from J, with 9 bases between. The germline V gene encodes CDR1 SNHLY and CDR2 FYNNEI. The CDR3 spells CASSEQDSYGYTF. The DNA for the CDR3 is TGTGCCAGCAGTGAGCAGGACAGCTATGGCTACACCTTC.

J is TRBJ1-2 and V is TRBV30; D perhaps matches TRBD1 (5 bases). The germline V gene has CDR1 GTSNPN and CDR2 SVGIG (reference sequence). The V and J ends lost 2 bases and 8 bases respectively, with 21 bases between them. The CDR3 extends over 15 amino acids. The CDR3 loop reads CAWSFTGTGSRGYTF. The CDR3 bases are TGTGCCTGGAGTTTTACCGGGACTGGGTCGAGGGGCTACACCTTC.

CDR3 sequence reads: CSVEDMSGRRYNEQFF. CDR3 coding DNA: TGCAGCGTTGAAGATATGAGCGGGAGGAGGTACAATGAGCAGTTCTTC. This sequence joins TRBV29-1 and TRBJ2-1, with 9 bases that match TRBD2. CDR1 and CDR2 (germline): SQVTM, ANQGSEA. V was pared by 0 bases and J by 4 bases, with 7 bases of the junction left unmatched. The CDR3 spans 16 residues.